The source of this T cell receptor beta chain is a study of Ad26.COV2.S vaccination and SARS-CoV-2 variants. Treatment indicated: approximately 18 received Ad26.COV2.S at low or high dose, single or two shots; several received placebo; per-sample allocation not given. Sampling was performed 63 days after the first vaccine or placebo injection. An Ad26 vector was used to express Wuhan-strain SARS-CoV-2 spike as the vaccine. Here immunoSEQ multiplex PCR was the method, and the copy in TCRdb shows in-frame clones only, minus some. The sample holds about 400,000 clones, 88% seen once. The germline gives CDR1 SGHRS, CDR2 YFSETQ. The ends were cut back, 0 bases at V and 4 bases at J, with 4 bases in the middle. The CDR3 sequence is 13 residues long.

The source was peripheral blood, collected in a trial of Ad26.COV2.S vaccine versus placebo. This clonotype originated in a person aged 18 to 65 who received the Ad26.COV2.S COVID-19 vaccine or a placebo. The V and J genes are TRBV5-1 and TRBJ2-2, with D uncertain. CDR3 protein: CASSLASTGELFF. The CDR3 DNA sequence: TGCGCCAGCAGCTTGGCCTCCACCGGGGAGCTGTTTTTT.